A single sample is the source of the 5 T cell receptor beta chains below, sequenced in a study of PD-L1 blockade in urothelial cancer. Repertoires were generated with immunoSEQ multiplex PCR, while TCRdb's copy carries only in-frame clones and drops some. This repertoire shows 17,000 or so clones, about nine tenths found once; its top ten account for 5.9%. The sequences come from PBMCs, collected around atezolizumab (anti-PD-L1) treatment. The receptors were gathered from a man over 45 with urothelial cancer.

The genes are TRBV6-6 and TRBJ2-7; 9 bases fit TRBD1. This CDR3 region has 14 residues. Germline lookup yields CDR1 MNHNY and CDR2 SVGAGI (reference sequence). V trimming: 5 bases; J trimming: 6 bases; junction bases outside the gene matches: 8. The CDR3 spells CASSQPGQGGEQYF. The CDR3 DNA follows: TGTGCCAGCAGTCAACCGGGACAGGGAGGCGAGCAGTACTTC.

This clone was recorded once. The chain combines TRBV4-3 with TRBJ2-1; 7 nucleotides line up with TRBD2. CDR1 LGHNA and CDR2 YSLEER come from the germline V gene. With 0 bases clipped from V and 4 bases from J, the junction kept 15 bases outside the gene matches. The CDR3 spans 19 residues. The CDR3 region is CASSQDLGMSGGGYNEQFF. CDR3 DNA: TGCGCCAGCAGCCAAGATTTGGGCATGTCGGGCGGGGGTTACAATGAGCAGTTCTTC.

This clone has only a few counts. The chain combines TRBV7-6 with TRBJ2-7; TRBD2 aligns across 11 bases. CDR3 length: 15 residues. With V trimmed by 5 bases and J by 4 bases, 7 bases remained unmatched. Looked up from germline, CDR1 is SGHVS and CDR2 is FNYEAQ. The CDR3 is CASSPKRLAGYEQYF. The CDR3 region has the DNA TGTGCCAGCAGCCCAAAACGACTAGCGGGATACGAGCAGTACTTC.

V gene TRBV5-1 combines with J gene TRBJ2-7; D perhaps matches TRBD1 (5 bases). Germline lookup yields CDR1 SGHRS and CDR2 YFSETQ. The CDR3 covers 14 residues. The V and J ends lost 0 bases and 2 bases respectively, with 9 bases between them. CDR3 region: CASSLVRGTYEQYF. In DNA form, the CDR3 reads TGCGCCAGCAGCTTGGTAAGGGGTACCTACGAGCAGTACTTC.

V usage is TRBV27 and J usage is TRBJ1-1; 7 bases are shared with TRBD1. Germline values: CDR1 MNHEY, CDR2 SMNVEV (reference sequence). The CDR3 totals 15 residues. V shed 5 bases, J shed 1 base, and the junction held 7 bases outside the gene matches. The CDR3: CASSPRQGQNTEAFF. The CDR3 nucleotides read TGTGCCAGCAGTCCCCGACAGGGCCAGAACACTGAAGCTTTCTTT.